This T cell receptor beta chain is from a study of Ad26.COV2.S vaccination and SARS-CoV-2 variants. Turning to the study itself: The vaccine Ad26.COV2.S was put into the muscle once, or twice with 56 days between. The study, taken as a whole, reports: Relative to placebo recipients, vaccine recipients exhibited elevated spike-specific TCR breadth.

A note on this clone: Its target is not known.

Sequencing used immunoSEQ multiplex PCR; TCRdb keeps in-frame clones, though not all of them. The repertoire holds hundreds of thousands of clones, with about nine tenths as singletons. The treatment is: around 19 received Ad26.COV2.S at low or high dose, single or two shots; about five received placebo; per-sample allocation not given. Collection of the samples took place on day 63 after the first injection of vaccine or placebo. CDR3 length: 15 amino acids. The ends lost 1 base at V and 3 bases at J; junction bases unmatched: 5. Germline CDR1 is MNHEY and CDR2 is SMNVEV (reference sequence). The chain joins TRBV27 to TRBJ2-7, with 8 bases fitting TRBD2. Specimen: peripheral blood, collected in a trial of Ad26.COV2.S vaccine versus placebo. This receptor was obtained from a person between 18 and 65 years old who received the Ad26.COV2.S COVID-19 vaccine or a placebo. CDR3 sequence (DNA): TGTGCCAGCAGTTTATGGACTAGCTTCCGCTACGAGCAGTACTTC. Translated, it gives CASSLWTSFRYEQYF.